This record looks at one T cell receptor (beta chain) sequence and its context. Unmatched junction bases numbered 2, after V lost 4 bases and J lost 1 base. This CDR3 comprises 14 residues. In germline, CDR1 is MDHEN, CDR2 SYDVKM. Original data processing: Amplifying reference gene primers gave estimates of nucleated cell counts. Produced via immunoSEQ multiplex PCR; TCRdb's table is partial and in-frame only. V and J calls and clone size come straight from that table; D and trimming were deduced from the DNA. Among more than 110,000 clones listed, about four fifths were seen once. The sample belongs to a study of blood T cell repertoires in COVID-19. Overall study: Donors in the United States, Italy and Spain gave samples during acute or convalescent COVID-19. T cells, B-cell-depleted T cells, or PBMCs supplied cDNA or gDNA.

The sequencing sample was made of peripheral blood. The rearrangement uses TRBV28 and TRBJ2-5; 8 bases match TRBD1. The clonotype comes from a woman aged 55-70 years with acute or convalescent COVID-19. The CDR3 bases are TGTGCCAGCAGTTCAACAGGGGGCCAAGAGACCCAGTACTTC. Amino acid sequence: CASSSTGGQETQYF.